This is a list of T cell receptor beta chains from one sample in a study of cytomegalovirus exposure and HLA in healthy donors. Repertoires were generated with immunoSEQ multiplex PCR, while TCRdb's copy carries only in-frame clones and drops some. The sample includes 200,000 to 300,000 clones, approximately 84% seen only once; the top ten take 1.5% to 2%. The sequencing input was PBMCs. These receptors came from a woman aged 40 to 50 in good health and CMV-seropositive. Each CDR3 is given with its conserved first and last residue. Each record gives: D gene, CDR3 length, V gene, J gene, clone size, CDR3 protein, CDR3 DNA. A D gene is named only where the DNA matches it firmly. Rows may omit the clone size; those that give it use once, few, many or a size class.

D gene: NA
CDR3 length: 14
V gene: TRBV19
J gene: TRBJ2-2
clone size: NA
CDR3 protein: CASSRTVNTGELFF
CDR3 DNA: TGTGCCAGTAGCCGGACAGTAAACACCGGGGAGCTGTTTTTT

D gene: NA
CDR3 length: 13
V gene: TRBV7-9
J gene: TRBJ2-7
clone size: NA
CDR3 protein: CASSSRDNYEQYF
CDR3 DNA: TGTGCCAGCAGCTCCCGGGACAACTACGAGCAGTACTTC

D gene: TRBD2
CDR3 length: 15
V gene: TRBV14
J gene: TRBJ2-1
clone size: NA
CDR3 protein: CASSQELAGYNEQFF
CDR3 DNA: TGTGCCAGCAGCCAAGAACTAGCGGGATACAATGAGCAGTTCTTC

D gene: TRBD1
CDR3 length: 15
V gene: TRBV28
J gene: TRBJ1-1
clone size: NA
CDR3 protein: CASSLIGQGATEAFF
CDR3 DNA: TGTGCCAGCAGTTTAATAGGACAGGGGGCGACTGAAGCTTTCTTT

D gene: TRBD1
CDR3 length: 14
V gene: TRBV19
J gene: TRBJ2-7
clone size: NA
CDR3 protein: CASSVTGNSYEQYF
CDR3 DNA: TGTGCCAGTAGTGTGACAGGGAACTCCTACGAGCAGTACTTC

D gene: TRBD1
CDR3 length: 14
V gene: TRBV6-1
J gene: TRBJ2-7
clone size: few
CDR3 protein: CASSEGTGGREQYF
CDR3 DNA: TGTGCCAGCAGTGAAGGGACAGGGGGAAGGGAGCAGTACTTC

D gene: NA
CDR3 length: 19
V gene: TRBV21-1
J gene: TRBJ1-5
clone size: NA
CDR3 protein: CASSKGDSRSKDSNQPQHF
CDR3 DNA: TGTGCCAGCAGCAAAGGGGACAGCCGAAGTAAAGATAGCAATCAGCCCCAGCATTTT

D gene: NA
CDR3 length: 13
V gene: TRBV30
J gene: TRBJ2-2
clone size: NA
CDR3 protein: CAWSLRNTGELFF
CDR3 DNA: TGTGCCTGGAGTTTGCGGAACACCGGGGAGCTGTTTTTT

D gene: TRBD2
CDR3 length: 15
V gene: TRBV27
J gene: TRBJ2-1
clone size: NA
CDR3 protein: CASSSRGTSGNGQFF
CDR3 DNA: TGTGCCAGCAGTTCTCGTGGGACTAGCGGGAATGGTCAGTTCTTC

D gene: TRBD2
CDR3 length: 13
V gene: TRBV30
J gene: TRBJ2-7
clone size: NA
CDR3 protein: CAWRGGLANEQYF
CDR3 DNA: TGTGCCTGGAGGGGGGGACTAGCCAACGAGCAGTACTTC

D gene: NA
CDR3 length: 14
V gene: TRBV30
J gene: TRBJ2-1
clone size: few
CDR3 protein: CAWILRGIYNEQFF
CDR3 DNA: TGTGCCTGGATTTTGCGGGGAATCTACAATGAGCAGTTCTTC